One sample yielded the 30 T cell receptor beta chains listed below, sequenced in a study of cytomegalovirus exposure and HLA in healthy donors. The PCR ran on 60 Vbeta and 13 Jbeta primers. Measured with immunoSEQ multiplex PCR; TCRdb has only the in-frame clones, and not every one. The repertoire holds 200,000 to 250,000 clones, with more than 60% as singletons. Sequenced sample: PBMCs. The origin of the receptors is a woman aged 60 to 75 in good health and CMV-seropositive.

This clone was recorded only once. The J gene is TRBJ2-1, the V gene TRBV6-1, with 7 positions matching TRBD2. The germline gives CDR1 MNHNS, CDR2 SASEGT. CDR3 length: 16 amino acids. V lost 4 bases, J lost 6 bases, and 12 bases stayed unmatched. This CDR3 reads CASSAIPRDYPNEQFF. The CDR3 nucleotides are TGTGCCAGCAGTGCAATTCCCCGGGACTACCCCAATGAGCAGTTCTTC.

The chain links TRBV4-1 to TRBJ2-2; D is perhaps TRBD2 (6 bases). Germline V CDR1 and CDR2: MGHRA, YSYEKL. The V gene lost 4 bases and the J gene lost 6 bases, with 21 bases spanning the gap. The CDR3 is 17 amino acids. CDR3 bases: TGCGCCAGCAGCCGGGGACTTCCCACAATTATTGCCGGGGAGCTGTTTTTT. Translating it yields CASSRGLPTIIAGELFF.

V usage is TRBV6-5 and J usage is TRBJ2-2; tentative D call: TRBD2 (6 bases). V was cut by 6 bases and J by 7 bases, with 12 bases left in between. The germline CDR1 and CDR2 sequences are MNHEY and SVGAGI. The CDR3 extends over 13 amino acids. CDR3 sequence (DNA): TGTGCCAGCAGCCCTGGGGGGTTCGGGGAGCTGTTTTTT. This encodes CASSPGGFGELFF.

This clone appeared once. V is TRBV2 and J is TRBJ2-1; perhaps TRBD2 as D (7 bases). The ends were cut back, 8 bases at V and 2 bases at J, with 13 bases in the middle. Germline loops: CDR1 SNHLY, CDR2 FYNNEI. The CDR3 runs to 14 residues. CDR3 sequence reads: CASVRGATYNEQFF. In DNA, the CDR3 is TGTGCCAGCGTCCGGGGGGCCACCTACAATGAGCAGTTCTTC. The variable domain in full, with the rest retrieved from reference TRBV2 and TRBJ2-1, is EPEVTQTPSHQVTQMGQEVILRCVPISNHLYFYWYRQILGQKVEFLVSFYNNEISEKSEIFDDQFSVERPDGSNFTLKIRSTKLEDSAMYFCASVRGATYNEQFFGPGTRLTVL.

This clone was seen a handful of times. The chain combines TRBV5-1 with TRBJ2-1, with 9 nucleotides matching TRBD2. The length of the CDR3 is 16 residues. Losses at the gene ends were 5 bases for V and 4 bases for J; bases not matched to a gene: 10. Germline V CDR1 and CDR2: SGHRS, YFSETQ. The DNA of the CDR3 is TGCGCCAGCAGTCCGGAGGGCGGGGGGGATTACAATGAGCAGTTCTTC. As protein: CASSPEGGGDYNEQFF.

This clone occurred a few times. This chain links TRBV4-3 with TRBJ1-6, with 10 bases matching TRBD1. V shed 1 base, J shed 10 bases, and the junction held 4 bases outside the gene matches. Germline V gene lookup returns CDR1 LGHNA and CDR2 YSLEER. This CDR3 spans 15 amino acids. DNA of the CDR3: TGCGCCAGCAGCCAAGGCTGGACAGGGGGATCACCCCTCCACTTT. It encodes CASSQGWTGGSPLHF.

The V call is TRBV2, the J call TRBJ1-4; perhaps TRBD1 as D (6 bases). V was cut by 8 bases and J by 7 bases, with 14 bases left in between. The CDR3 has 13 residues. Germline V gives CDR1 SNHLY, CDR2 FYNNEI. This CDR3 reads CASGAGEGEKLFF. CDR3 bases: TGTGCCAGCGGAGCAGGGGAGGGTGAAAAACTGTTTTTT.

This clone is a singleton in its sample. This chain joins TRBV5-1 and TRBJ1-1; perhaps TRBD1 as D (6 bases). The CDR3 loop spans 13 amino acids. CDR1 is SGHRS and CDR2 is YFSETQ in the germline V gene. Trimming took off 5 bases at V and 8 bases at J, with 16 bases between the two ends. The CDR3: CASRNYRDNEAFF. DNA of the CDR3: TGCGCCAGCAGGAACTACAGGGATAACGAAGCTTTCTTT.

This clone has just a few counts. V usage is TRBV19 and J usage is TRBJ1-1; D ambiguous. V was cut by 3 bases and J by 4 bases, with 15 bases left in between. CDR3 length: 15 residues. Germline-derived CDR1 and CDR2 are LNHDA and SQIVND (reference sequence). The CDR3 spells CASSMYGVRATEAFF. CDR3 in DNA: TGTGCCAGTAGTATGTACGGGGTAAGGGCCACTGAAGCTTTCTTT.

CDR3 nucleotides: TGTGCCAGTAGGAGCGGACCTTCCTACAATGAGCAGTTCTTC. This encodes CASRSGPSYNEQFF. The chain joins TRBV19 to TRBJ2-1; D perhaps matches TRBD2 (5 bases). Germline CDR1 is LNHDA and CDR2 is SQIVND (reference sequence). V was pared by 6 bases and J by 1 base, with 10 bases between. The CDR3 consists of 14 residues.

The chain links TRBV18 to TRBJ2-6; 9 bases line up with TRBD1. The CDR3 extends over 19 amino acids. Germline V lookup: CDR1 KGHSH, CDR2 LQKENI. With 3 bases clipped from V and 3 bases from J, the junction kept 12 bases outside the gene matches. In nucleotides, the CDR3 is TGTGCCAGCTCACCTGCTCCGACACAGGGGGCGAGTGGGGCCAACGTCCTGACTTTC. This gives the protein CASSPAPTQGASGANVLTF.

The chain combines TRBV6-6 with TRBJ2-7; 8 nucleotides align to TRBD1. V lost 8 bases, J lost 8 bases, and 2 bases stayed unmatched. This CDR3 comprises 10 residues. CDR1 is MNHNY, CDR2 SVGAGI, per germline (reference sequence). CDR3 sequence reads: CASGQGQQYF. DNA of the CDR3: TGTGCCAGCGGACAGGGTCAGCAGTACTTC.

This rearrangement joins TRBV2 to TRBJ2-2, with 7 nucleotides matching TRBD2. The CDR3 contains 14 residues. V lost 6 bases, J lost 15 bases, and 16 bases stayed unmatched. The germline CDR1 and CDR2 sequences are SNHLY and FYNNEI. The CDR3 nucleotides read TGTGCCAGCAGCTATGTCGCGAGGGAGGGCGAGATGTTTTTT. Protein: CASSYVAREGEMFF.

V usage is TRBV9 and J usage is TRBJ1-2; TRBD1 might be the D (6 bases). CDR3 length equals 15 residues. The V end was cut by 3 bases, the J end by 5 bases, with 17 bases between. Germline V lookup: CDR1 SGDLS, CDR2 YYNGEE. Here the CDR3 DNA reads TGTGCCAGCAGCGAAGGTAGCAGGGGAGAGTATGGCTACACCTTC. Translation gives CASSEGSRGEYGYTF.

This rearrangement joins TRBV5-6 to TRBJ2-2; D might be TRBD1 (7 bases). The CDR3 contains 14 residues. V lost 6 bases and J 6 bases, leaving 15 bases between the germline ends. Germline values: CDR1 SGHDT, CDR2 YYEEEE. CDR3 region: CASTDRRGPGELFF. CDR3 sequence (DNA): TGTGCCAGCACCGACCGGAGGGGGCCCGGGGAGCTGTTTTTT. Supplemented by reference TRBV5-6 and TRBJ2-2, the full variable domain reads DAGVTQSPTHLIKTRGQQVTLRCSPKSGHDTVSWYQQALGQGPQFIFQYYEEEERQRGNFPDRFSGHQFPNYSSELNVNALLLGDSALYLCASTDRRGPGELFFGEGSRLTVL.

The genes are TRBV19 and TRBJ2-2, with 7 bases identical to TRBD1. The CDR3 length is 16 residues. CDR1 LNHDA and CDR2 SQIVND come from the germline V gene (reference sequence). The junction had 6 bases not matched to a gene; V was cut back by 5 bases and J by 0 bases. CDR3 sequence reads: CASSARQGTNTGELFF. In DNA, the CDR3 is TGTGCCAGTAGTGCCAGACAGGGAACGAACACCGGGGAGCTGTTTTTT.

This clone is a singleton in its sample. V usage is TRBV9 and J usage is TRBJ2-1; possibly TRBD2 for D (5 bases). CDR3 length: 15 amino acids. Per germline, CDR1 SGDLS and CDR2 YYNGEE. V was shortened by 0 bases and J by 3 bases, with 10 bases between the two germline ends. The CDR3 loop reads CASSVARTGYNEQFF. The CDR3 nucleotides are TGTGCCAGCAGCGTAGCCCGGACTGGCTACAATGAGCAGTTCTTC.

The V gene is TRBV10-1, the J gene TRBJ2-7, with 9 bases aligning to TRBD1. From germline, CDR1 is WNHNN and CDR2 SYGVQD (reference sequence). Losses at the gene ends were 5 bases for V and 3 bases for J; bases not matched to a gene: 5. The CDR3 spans 14 residues. The CDR3 loop reads CASSSQGQGYEQYF. CDR3 sequence (DNA): TGCGCCAGCAGTTCCCAGGGACAGGGCTACGAGCAGTACTTC.

The sample holds one count of this clone. The rearrangement uses TRBV7-2 and TRBJ2-1, with 13 bases matching TRBD2. The length of the CDR3 is 17 residues. With 2 bases clipped from V and 2 bases from J, the junction kept 3 bases outside the gene matches. Germline V gene sequence: CDR1 SGHTA, CDR2 FQGNSA. The CDR3 coding sequence is TGTGCCAGCAGCTTAACCGGACTAGCGGGGGCCTACAATGAGCAGTTCTTC. Its translation is CASSLTGLAGAYNEQFF.

The J gene is TRBJ1-5, the V gene TRBV19; 7 positions match TRBD1. Germline trimming cut 4 bases from V and 3 bases from J; bases unmatched to any gene: 3. Germline CDR1 and CDR2: LNHDA and SQIVND (reference sequence). This CDR3 contains 14 residues. CDR3 in DNA: TGTGCCAGTAGTACGGGACAGCCCAATCAGCCCCAGCATTTT. As protein: CASSTGQPNQPQHF.

The chain joins TRBV5-1 to TRBJ2-6; D possibly corresponds to TRBD1 (5 bases). The CDR3 has 15 residues. With 4 bases removed from V and 0 bases from J, the gap between germline ends came to 8 bases. CDR1 SGHRS and CDR2 YFSETQ come from the germline V gene. CDR3 in amino acids: CASSGAPSGANVLTF. CDR3 bases: TGCGCCAGCAGCGGGGCTCCCTCTGGGGCCAACGTCCTGACTTTC.

The V call is TRBV7-9, the J call TRBJ1-3; the match to TRBD1 covers 9 bases. This CDR3 is built from 17 residues. Germline V gene data show CDR1 as SEHNR and CDR2 as FQNEAQ (reference sequence). The J segment lost 7 bases and the V segment lost 5 bases, leaving 15 bases of the junction unmatched. CDR3 sequence reads: CASSPAATGGLHNTIYF. DNA for the CDR3: TGTGCCAGCAGCCCTGCGGCGACAGGGGGTTTACACAACACCATATATTTT.

Points on this clone: Other DNA sequences in the sample encode the same CDR3. The V gene is TRBV30, the J gene TRBJ1-1, with 8 bases aligning to TRBD1. The germline V gene encodes CDR1 GTSNPN and CDR2 SVGIG (reference sequence). This CDR3 has 12 residues. Trimming removed 2 bases from V and 4 bases from J; junction bases left unmatched: 0. CDR3 region: CAWSQGATEAFF. CDR3 nucleotides: TGTGCCTGGAGTCAGGGGGCCACTGAAGCTTTCTTT.

V and J are TRBV2 and TRBJ2-3, with D hard to call. CDR3 length: 15 amino acids. V lost 7 bases and J lost 2, with 16 bases in between. From germline, CDR1 is SNHLY and CDR2 FYNNEI. The CDR3 bases are TGTGCCAGCACCATGGGCCTACCCCTCACAGATACGCAGTATTTT. Its translation is CASTMGLPLTDTQYF.

The CDR3 DNA reads as TGTGCCAGCTCACCCAGGACTGCCGGCTCTGGAAACACCATATATTTT. It yields the protein CASSPRTAGSGNTIYF. V is TRBV18 and J is TRBJ1-3, with D uncertain. The CDR3 runs to 16 residues. V was shortened by 3 bases and J by 0 bases, with 12 bases between the two germline ends. The germline gives CDR1 KGHSH, CDR2 LQKENI. The full variable domain, completed using reference TRBV18 and TRBJ1-3, is NAGVMQNPRHLVRRRGQEARLRCSPMKGHSHVYWYRQLPEEGLKFMVYLQKENIIDESGMPKERFSAEFPKEGPSILRIQQVVRGDSAAYFCASSPRTAGSGNTIYFGEGSWLTVV.

This clone was detected only a few times. The chain couples TRBV7-2 to TRBJ2-7, with 10 bases aligning to TRBD2. The germline V gene has CDR1 SGHTA and CDR2 FQGNSA. V shed 5 bases and J 4 bases; nucleotides not matched to a gene: 11. The CDR3 runs 16 residues. CDR3 sequence (DNA): TGTGCCAGCAGCGAAACAGGAGCGGGGGGGTATTACGAGCAGTACTTC. Translated: CASSETGAGGYYEQYF.

This chain uses TRBV5-1 with TRBJ2-3; TRBD1 matches 8 bases. In germline, CDR1 is SGHRS, CDR2 YFSETQ. Trimming took 2 bases from V and 4 from J; bases not matched to a gene: 3. The CDR3 runs 14 residues. The CDR3, as DNA: TGCGCCAGCAGCTTTATACAGGGGGCAGATACGCAGTATTTT. This gives the protein CASSFIQGADTQYF.

This clone was picked up a small number of times. This chain links TRBV4-1 with TRBJ1-2; 7 bases match TRBD1. Trimming cost V 4 bases and J 4 bases; bases outside gene matches: 6. Germline CDR1 is MGHRA and CDR2 is YSYEKL. This CDR3 is built from 14 residues. CDR3 in amino acids: CASSPQTGFYGYTF. The CDR3 DNA sequence: TGCGCCAGCAGCCCCCAGACAGGGTTCTATGGCTACACCTTC.

The chain couples TRBV15 to TRBJ2-3; 7 bases fit TRBD1. Germline assignment: CDR1 LNHNV and CDR2 YYDKDF (reference sequence). This CDR3 region has 15 residues. V lost 4 bases and J lost 0; bases outside the gene matches: 4. The DNA for the CDR3 is TGTGCCACCAGCACCGAGACAGGGAGCACAGATACGCAGTATTTT. Amino acids: CATSTETGSTDTQYF.

The rearrangement links TRBV7-2 to TRBJ1-2; D not resolved. V lost 1 base, J lost 8 bases, and 11 bases lay in between. In germline, CDR1 is SGHTA, CDR2 FQGNSA. The CDR3 consists of 13 residues. The CDR3 sequence: CASSLVRSRGYTF. As DNA, the CDR3 is TGTGCCAGCAGCTTAGTCCGTTCCCGGGGCTACACCTTC.